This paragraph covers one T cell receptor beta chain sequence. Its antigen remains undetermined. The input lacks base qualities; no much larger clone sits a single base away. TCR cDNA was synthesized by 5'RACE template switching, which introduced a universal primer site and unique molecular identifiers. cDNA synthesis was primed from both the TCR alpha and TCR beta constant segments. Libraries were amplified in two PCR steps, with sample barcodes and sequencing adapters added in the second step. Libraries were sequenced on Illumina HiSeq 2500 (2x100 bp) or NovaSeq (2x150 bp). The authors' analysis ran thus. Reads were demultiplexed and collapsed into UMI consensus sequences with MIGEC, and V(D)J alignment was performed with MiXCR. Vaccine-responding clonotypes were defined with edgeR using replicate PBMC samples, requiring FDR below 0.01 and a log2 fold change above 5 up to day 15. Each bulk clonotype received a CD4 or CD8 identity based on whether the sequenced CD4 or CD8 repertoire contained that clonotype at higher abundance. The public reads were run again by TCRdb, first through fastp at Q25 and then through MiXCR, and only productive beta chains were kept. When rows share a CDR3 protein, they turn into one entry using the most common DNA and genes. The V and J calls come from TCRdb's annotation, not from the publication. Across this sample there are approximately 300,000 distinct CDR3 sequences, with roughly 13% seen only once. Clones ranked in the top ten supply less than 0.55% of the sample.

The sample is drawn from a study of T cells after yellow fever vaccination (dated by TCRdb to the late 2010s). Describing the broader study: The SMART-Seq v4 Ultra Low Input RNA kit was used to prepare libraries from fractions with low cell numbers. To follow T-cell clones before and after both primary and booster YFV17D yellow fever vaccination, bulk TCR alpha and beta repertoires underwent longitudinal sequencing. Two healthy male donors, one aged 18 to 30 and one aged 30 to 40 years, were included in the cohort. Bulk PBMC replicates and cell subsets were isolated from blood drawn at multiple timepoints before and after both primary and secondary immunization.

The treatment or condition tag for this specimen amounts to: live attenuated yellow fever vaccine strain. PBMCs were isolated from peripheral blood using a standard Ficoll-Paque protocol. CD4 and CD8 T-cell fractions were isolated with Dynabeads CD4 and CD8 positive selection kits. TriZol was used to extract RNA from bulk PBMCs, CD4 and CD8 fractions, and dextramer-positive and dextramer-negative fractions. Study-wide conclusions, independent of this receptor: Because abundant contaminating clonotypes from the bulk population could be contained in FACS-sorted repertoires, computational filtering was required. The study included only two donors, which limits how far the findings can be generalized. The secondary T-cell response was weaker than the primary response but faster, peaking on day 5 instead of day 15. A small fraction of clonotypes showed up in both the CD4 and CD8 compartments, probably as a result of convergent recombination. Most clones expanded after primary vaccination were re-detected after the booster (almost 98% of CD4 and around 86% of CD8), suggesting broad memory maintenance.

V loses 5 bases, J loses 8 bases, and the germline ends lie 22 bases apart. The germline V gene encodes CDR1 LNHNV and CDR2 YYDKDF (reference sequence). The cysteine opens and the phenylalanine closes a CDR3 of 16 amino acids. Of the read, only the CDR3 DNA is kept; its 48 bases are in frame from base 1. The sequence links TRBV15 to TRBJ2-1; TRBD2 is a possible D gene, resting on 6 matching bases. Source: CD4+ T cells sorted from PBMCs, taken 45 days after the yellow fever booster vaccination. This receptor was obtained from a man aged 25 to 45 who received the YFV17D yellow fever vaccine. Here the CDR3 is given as CATSVDGLQVRYEQFF. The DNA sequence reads TGTGCCACCAGCGTGGACGGACTACAAGTCCGGTATGAGCAGTTCTTC.